This TCR beta chain derives from a study of cytomegalovirus exposure and HLA in healthy donors. The PCR had 60 Vbeta and 13 Jbeta primers. Only in-frame clones appear in the TCRdb table, and some are missing; sequencing was by immunoSEQ multiplex PCR. The sample includes about 43,000 clones, roughly half of them seen just once. Source material: PBMCs. This receptor was obtained from a man between 60 and 70 years old in good health and CMV-seronegative.

This chain's CDR3 is CASSQTLSDTEAFF. The CDR3 bases are TGCGCCAGCAGCCAAACCCTCAGTGACACTGAAGCTTTCTTT. The V gene is TRBV5-1, the J gene TRBJ1-1; D gene ambiguous. V lost 4 bases to trimming and J lost 3 bases, with 13 bases between them. This CDR3 comprises 14 residues. Germline CDR1 and CDR2: SGHRS and YFSETQ. Complete variable domain (other parts from reference TRBV5-1 and TRBJ1-1): KAGVTQTPRYLIKTRGQQVTLSCSPISGHRSVSWYQQTPGQGLQFLFEYFSETQRNKGNFPGRFSGRQFSNSRSEMNVSTLELGDSALYLCASSQTLSDTEAFFGQGTRLTVV.